Below are 15 T cell receptor beta chains sequenced from a single sample in a study of cytomegalovirus exposure and HLA in healthy donors. Vbeta (60) and Jbeta (13) primers were used in the PCR. The data were produced by immunoSEQ multiplex PCR, yet TCRdb's version contains in-frame clones alone and is incomplete. The table lists roughly 120,000 clones, about three quarters of them singletons. The sample taken for sequencing was PBMCs. These receptors all stem from a woman in her forties in good health and CMV-seropositive.

This chain links TRBV6-5 with TRBJ2-2, with 9 bases fitting TRBD1. The CDR3 is 15 residues long. Germline CDR1 is MNHEY and CDR2 is SVGAGI. V was clipped by 4 bases and J by 5 bases; unmatched bases: 5. The CDR3 protein is CASSSGQGGTGELFF. For the CDR3, the DNA is TGTGCCAGCAGTTCGGGACAGGGTGGGACCGGGGAGCTGTTTTTT.

This sequence joins TRBV6-1 and TRBJ2-7, with D possibly matching TRBD1 (5 bases). Germline CDR1 and CDR2: MNHNS and SASEGT. The CDR3 covers 14 residues. Trimming took 7 bases from V and 5 from J, leaving 18 bases between them. Written as DNA, the CDR3 is TGTGCCAGCAATGACCCCCCCAGGGCCAACGAGCAGTACTTC. This codes for CASNDPPRANEQYF.

The chain couples TRBV4-3 to TRBJ1-2; 7 nucleotides align to TRBD1. This CDR3 contains 14 residues. V shed 0 bases and J 4 bases; nucleotides not matched to a gene: 2. Germline-derived CDR1 and CDR2 are LGHNA and YSLEER. The CDR3 region has the DNA TGCGCCAGCAGCCAAGACAGGGGGGCCTATGGCTACACCTTC. Amino acids: CASSQDRGAYGYTF.

The chain carries TRBV18 and TRBJ2-1, with 8 bases fitting TRBD2. Germline loops: CDR1 KGHSH, CDR2 LQKENI. There are 14 residues in the CDR3. Unmatched junction bases numbered 3, after V lost 1 base and J lost 7 bases. The CDR3 DNA reads TGTGCCAGCTCACCACGACTAGCGAGGAATGAGCAGTTCTTC. This translates into CASSPRLARNEQFF.

The rearrangement joins TRBV11-3 to TRBJ2-3; TRBD1 is a possible D gene (6 bases). This CDR3 spans 15 amino acids. Trimming removed 1 base from V and 0 bases from J, with 8 bases in between. From germline, CDR1 is SGHNT and CDR2 YENEEA. The CDR3 reads CASSLGGRSTDTQYF. The CDR3 coding sequence is TGTGCCAGCAGCTTAGGGGGGCGGAGCACAGATACGCAGTATTTT.

This clone was observed a few times. The same CDR3 can be traced to other DNA sequences in this sample. The chain uses TRBV6-6 and TRBJ1-6; 7 positions agree with TRBD1. The length of the CDR3 is 13 residues. Germline V gene data show CDR1 as MNHNY and CDR2 as SVGAGI (reference sequence). Losses at the gene ends were 6 bases for V and 10 bases for J; bases not matched to a gene: 6. The chain's CDR3 is CASSPTGISPLHF. For the CDR3, the DNA is TGTGCCAGCAGCCCGACAGGGATATCACCCCTCCACTTT.

This clone was picked up a small number of times. V and J are TRBV4-3 and TRBJ2-3, with D perhaps matching TRBD2 (6 bases). The length of the CDR3 is 17 residues. With 0 bases removed from V and 2 bases from J, the gap between germline ends came to 15 bases. The V gene's germline CDR1 is LGHNA and CDR2 YSLEER. CDR3 amino acids: CASSQDRVLANTDTQYF. DNA for the CDR3: TGCGCCAGCAGCCAAGATCGCGTCCTAGCGAACACAGATACGCAGTATTTT.

The chain is built from TRBV4-3 and TRBJ2-7, with 10 bases that match TRBD2. The germline CDR1 and CDR2 sequences are LGHNA and YSLEER. Trimming at V came to 4 bases and at J to 3 bases, leaving 12 bases not matched to a gene. This CDR3 region has 17 residues. In DNA, the CDR3 is TGCGCCAGCAGCCTGACCCCAGCGGGGGGGGACAACTACGAGCAGTACTTC. Translated: CASSLTPAGGDNYEQYF.

This clone was seen a single time. The rearrangement links TRBV4-1 to TRBJ1-2; D may be TRBD1 (5 bases). Per germline, CDR1 MGHRA and CDR2 YSYEKL. The V and J ends lost 4 bases and 7 bases respectively, with 13 bases between them. The CDR3 totals 13 residues. The CDR3 sequence is CASSPLGLSGYTF. The CDR3 DNA sequence: TGCGCCAGCAGCCCCCTGGGACTAAGTGGCTACACCTTC.

The V call is TRBV7-8, the J call TRBJ2-4; TRBD1 is a possible D gene (5 bases). Germline V gene data show CDR1 as SGHVS and CDR2 as FQNEAQ. V was pared by 3 bases and J by 0 bases, with 12 bases between. The CDR3 length is 16 residues. Here the CDR3 DNA reads TGTGCCAGCAGCTTTGGCTCTAGGGGAGCCAAAAACATTCAGTACTTC. Its protein is CASSFGSRGAKNIQYF.

This clone showed up just a few times. The rearrangement joins TRBV9 to TRBJ2-7; 9 nucleotides agree with TRBD2. Per the germline V gene, CDR1 is SGDLS and CDR2 is YYNGEE. Trimming cost V 0 bases and J 5 bases; bases outside gene matches: 9. This CDR3 comprises 16 residues. The CDR3: CASSVVGRGGVDEQYF. CDR3 in DNA: TGTGCCAGCAGCGTAGTAGGGCGGGGGGGAGTTGACGAGCAGTACTTC.

The chain is built from TRBV9 and TRBJ1-2; the D gene is possibly TRBD1 (6 bases). Germline CDR1 reads SGDLS; CDR2 reads YYNGEE. The V end was cut by 3 bases, the J end by 4 bases, with 22 bases between. This CDR3 is 17 amino acids long. The CDR3 DNA is TGTGCCAGCAGCGCACCTCGGGACATCAATGCAATCTATGGCTACACCTTC. This gives the protein CASSAPRDINAIYGYTF.

The rearrangement joins TRBV6-5 to TRBJ1-3; D is unclear. V shed 6 bases and J shed 4 bases, with 16 bases lying between them. Germline CDR1 MNHEY, CDR2 SVGAGI. The CDR3 loop spans 15 amino acids. The CDR3 region is CASRPGLVSGNTIYF. CDR3 DNA: TGTGCCAGCAGGCCTGGACTAGTTTCGGGAAACACCATATATTTT.

The genes are TRBV4-3 and TRBJ2-2, with TRBD2 matching 7 bases. This CDR3 is 16 amino acids long. CDR1 is LGHNA, CDR2 YSLEER, per germline. With 0 bases clipped from V and 1 base from J, the junction kept 2 bases outside the gene matches. This chain's CDR3 is CASSQDGGGNTGELFF. CDR3 bases: TGCGCCAGCAGCCAAGATGGGGGGGGGAACACCGGGGAGCTGTTTTTT.

This chain joins TRBV5-1 and TRBJ2-5; a possible D gene is TRBD2 (5 bases). This CDR3 has 14 residues. V shed 6 bases and J shed 5 bases, with 17 bases lying between them. CDR1 SGHRS and CDR2 YFSETQ come from the germline V gene. In DNA, the CDR3 is TGCGCCAGCACCGGTCGGACTCCATCCGAGACCCAGTACTTC. Protein sequence: CASTGRTPSETQYF.